A selection of T cell receptor beta chains follows, all from one sample in a study of cytomegalovirus exposure and HLA in healthy donors. Some clones are missing from TCRdb's copy, which holds only in-frame ones; the method was immunoSEQ multiplex PCR. Among around 70,000 clones listed, approximately 60% were seen once. Sequencing was performed on PBMCs. The receptors shown here come from a man aged 30-40 years in good health and CMV-seronegative. CDR3s include the opening cysteine and the closing phenylalanine or tryptophan. The order of the fields is D gene, V gene, clone size, CDR3 length, J gene, CDR3 DNA, CDR3 protein. A D gene is named only where the DNA matches it firmly. Size values are once, few and many counts, or a class for expanded clones, and some rows have none.

D: NA
V: TRBV28
size: once
length: 14
J: TRBJ1-2
DNA: TGTGCCAGCAGTTTAACTCTTGCTAACTATGGCTACACCTTC
CDR3: CASSLTLANYGYTF

D: NA
V: TRBV27
size: NA
length: 12
J: TRBJ1-5
DNA: TGTGCCAGCAGTTTATACGGTCAGCCCCAGCATTTT
CDR3: CASSLYGQPQHF

D: NA
V: TRBV5-6
size: NA
length: 14
J: TRBJ1-4
DNA: TGTGCCAGCACAGCAGGGACAACTAATGAAAAACTGTTTTTT
CDR3: CASTAGTTNEKLFF

D: TRBD2
V: TRBV6-4
size: few
length: 18
J: TRBJ2-1
DNA: TGTGCCAGCAGCCCCCTGGGCGGGGGGCCCCCAACCCACAATGAGCAGTTCTTC
CDR3: CASSPLGGGPPTHNEQFF

D: TRBD2
V: TRBV7-6
size: NA
length: 17
J: TRBJ2-4
DNA: TGTGCCAGCAGTCGTAAACGGACTAGCGGGGATTTAAACATTCAGTACTTC
CDR3: CASSRKRTSGDLNIQYF

D: NA
V: TRBV5-4
size: NA
length: 12
J: TRBJ2-1
DNA: TGTGCCAGCAGCTTGGACCATGGCGAGCAGTTCTTC
CDR3: CASSLDHGEQFF

D: TRBD1
V: TRBV25-1
size: NA
length: 16
J: TRBJ1-6
DNA: TGTGCCAGCAGTCAGACAGGGGACTATAGAGGTTCACCCCTCCACTTT
CDR3: CASSQTGDYRGSPLHF

D: NA
V: TRBV7-3
size: NA
length: 14
J: TRBJ1-1
DNA: TGTGCCAGCAGCTTAAATCACCCGGGGGCTGAAGCTTTCTTT
CDR3: CASSLNHPGAEAFF

D: NA
V: TRBV10-3
size: NA
length: 15
J: TRBJ2-6
DNA: TGTGCCATCCGTCCGCCGAGCTCTGGGGCCAACGTCCTGACTTTC
CDR3: CAIRPPSSGANVLTF

D: NA
V: TRBV6-6
size: NA
length: 13
J: TRBJ2-7
DNA: TGTGCCAGCAGCCGAAGACAGTCCTACGAGCAGTACTTC
CDR3: CASSRRQSYEQYF

D: TRBD2
V: TRBV6-5
size: few
length: 15
J: TRBJ2-5
DNA: TGTGCCAGCAGTTTGACTAGCGGTGGGGGAGAGACCCAGTACTTC
CDR3: CASSLTSGGGETQYF

D: NA
V: TRBV10-3
size: NA
length: 14
J: TRBJ1-2
DNA: TGTGCCATCAGTGTCCAGGGGTCAAACTATGGCTACACCTTC
CDR3: CAISVQGSNYGYTF

D: NA
V: TRBV2
size: NA
length: 16
J: TRBJ2-6
DNA: TGTGCCAGCAGTGAACTCCAGTCCTCTGGGGCCAACGTCCTGACTTTC
CDR3: CASSELQSSGANVLTF

D: NA
V: TRBV7-9
size: few
length: 15
J: TRBJ1-4
DNA: TGTGCCAGCAGCTTGGGCATTGCAACTAATGAAAAACTGTTTTTT
CDR3: CASSLGIATNEKLFF

D: NA
V: TRBV7-9
size: few
length: 16
J: TRBJ1-6
DNA: TGTGCCAGCAGCGGCTCACAGGGTCACTATAATTCACCCCTCCACTTT
CDR3: CASSGSQGHYNSPLHF

D: TRBD1
V: TRBV30
size: NA
length: 16
J: TRBJ2-7
DNA: TGTGCCTGGAGTGTCCGTGGGACAGGGGTTCCCTACGAGCAGTACTTC
CDR3: CAWSVRGTGVPYEQYF

D: NA
V: TRBV27
size: NA
length: 15
J: TRBJ1-5
DNA: TGTGCCAGCAGTTTATGGGGCCAGGACAATCAGCCCCAGCATTTT
CDR3: CASSLWGQDNQPQHF

D: TRBD1
V: TRBV29-1
size: NA
length: 16
J: TRBJ2-1
DNA: TGCAGCGTTGAAGGTTCGACAGGGGAGAACTACAATGAGCAGTTCTTC
CDR3: CSVEGSTGENYNEQFF

D: NA
V: TRBV30
size: NA
length: 17
J: TRBJ2-7
DNA: TGTGCCTGGAGCGGACCCCCGGGACAAGAAAACTCCTACGAGCAGTACTTC
CDR3: CAWSGPPGQENSYEQYF

D: TRBD1
V: TRBV27
size: NA
length: 13
J: TRBJ2-1
DNA: TGTGCCAGCAGAACCCCTAACAGGGGCTTCCAGTTCTTC
CDR3: CASRTPNRGFQFF

D: TRBD2
V: TRBV15
size: NA
length: 16
J: TRBJ2-1
DNA: TGTGCCACCAGCAGTGGGAGCGGGGGAGCGGATAATGAGCAGTTCTTC
CDR3: CATSSGSGGADNEQFF

D: NA
V: TRBV6-1
size: NA
length: 14
J: TRBJ2-5
DNA: TGTGCCAGCAGTCAAGATGCGGGGCTAGAGACCCAGTACTTC
CDR3: CASSQDAGLETQYF

D: TRBD1
V: TRBV30
size: few
length: 15
J: TRBJ1-6
DNA: TGTGCCTGGAGTGTACGGGGACAGGGGAATTCACCCCTCCACTTT
CDR3: CAWSVRGQGNSPLHF

D: TRBD2
V: TRBV6-6
size: NA
length: 15
J: TRBJ2-5
DNA: TGTGCCAGCAGTTCTGCGGGGGGCCACTCTGAGACCCAGTACTTC
CDR3: CASSSAGGHSETQYF

D: NA
V: TRBV2
size: few
length: 11
J: TRBJ2-3
DNA: TGTGCCAGCAGCTGGCAAGATACGCAGTATTTT
CDR3: CASSWQDTQYF

D: NA
V: TRBV4-2
size: few
length: 17
J: TRBJ2-7
DNA: TGTGCCAGCAGCCAAGATAGGTCCAACGGGTGGGTCTACGAGCAGTACTTC
CDR3: CASSQDRSNGWVYEQYF

D: TRBD2
V: TRBV2
size: few
length: 15
J: TRBJ2-7
DNA: TGTGCCAGCAGTGATAGCGGGGGTAGCTCCTACGAGCAGTACTTC
CDR3: CASSDSGGSSYEQYF

D: NA
V: TRBV4-1
size: NA
length: 15
J: TRBJ1-5
DNA: TGCGCCAGCAGCCAAGTCGAGAAAGCGCGGGAGCCCCAGCATTTT
CDR3: CASSQVEKAREPQHF

D: TRBD1
V: TRBV6-5
size: NA
length: 14
J: TRBJ1-1
DNA: TGTGCCAGCAGTTGGGGACAGGGGCACACTGAAGCTTTCTTT
CDR3: CASSWGQGHTEAFF

D: NA
V: TRBV7-9
size: NA
length: 14
J: TRBJ1-1
DNA: TGTGCCAGCAGCCACCGACAGACGAACACTGAAGCTTTCTTT
CDR3: CASSHRQTNTEAFF

D: TRBD1
V: TRBV29-1
size: few
length: 15
J: TRBJ2-4
DNA: TGCAGGTCCCCCGAGCAGGGGGCAGCCAAAAACATTCAGTACTTC
CDR3: CRSPEQGAAKNIQYF

D: TRBD1
V: TRBV27
size: NA
length: 14
J: TRBJ1-1
DNA: TGTGCCAGCAGACGACAGGGCATGAACACTGAAGCTTTCTTT
CDR3: CASRRQGMNTEAFF

D: NA
V: TRBV19
size: NA
length: 12
J: TRBJ2-7
DNA: TGTGCCAGTTCGACACCCTCCTACGAGCAGTACTTC
CDR3: CASSTPSYEQYF

D: TRBD2
V: TRBV5-1
size: few
length: 16
J: TRBJ2-1
DNA: TGCGCCAGCAGCTTGGTACTAGCGGGGGGGAACAATGAGCAGTTCTTC
CDR3: CASSLVLAGGNNEQFF

D: NA
V: TRBV7-7
size: few
length: 13
J: TRBJ1-1
DNA: TGTGCCAGCAGCAGGACTGCGAACACTGAAGCTTTCTTT
CDR3: CASSRTANTEAFF

D: NA
V: TRBV7-2
size: NA
length: 14
J: TRBJ2-3
DNA: TGTGCCAGCAGCTTAGTTCGGGCGGGGGATACGCAGTATTTT
CDR3: CASSLVRAGDTQYF

D: TRBD1
V: TRBV6-5
size: NA
length: 13
J: TRBJ1-2
DNA: TGTGCCAGCAGGGATCACAGGGGAAGTGGCTACACCTTC
CDR3: CASRDHRGSGYTF

D: TRBD1
V: TRBV7-2
size: few
length: 15
J: TRBJ1-5
DNA: TGTGCCAGCAGCTCCTCCGGGACAGGAAATCAGCCCCAGCATTTT
CDR3: CASSSSGTGNQPQHF

D: NA
V: TRBV7-9
size: few
length: 13
J: TRBJ1-1
DNA: TGTGCCAGCAGTACGGGGTCGAACACTGAAGCTTTCTTT
CDR3: CASSTGSNTEAFF

D: NA
V: TRBV6-6
size: few
length: 15
J: TRBJ2-5
DNA: TGTGCCAGCAGGCCTTTCGGGTTTGGACAAGAGACCCAGTACTTC
CDR3: CASRPFGFGQETQYF

D: NA
V: TRBV6-6
size: few
length: 13
J: TRBJ1-1
DNA: TGTGCCAGCAGCCTCGAGGGGGACACTGAAGCTTTCTTT
CDR3: CASSLEGDTEAFF

D: TRBD2
V: TRBV5-6
size: NA
length: 14
J: TRBJ2-1
DNA: TGTGCCAGCAGCTATAGCGGGGGGGGCAATGAGCAGTTCTTC
CDR3: CASSYSGGGNEQFF

D: NA
V: TRBV29-1
size: NA
length: 13
J: TRBJ2-6
DNA: TGCAGCGTGACTGCCACTGGGGCCAACGTCCTGACTTTC
CDR3: CSVTATGANVLTF

D: NA
V: TRBV9
size: NA
length: 13
J: TRBJ2-3
DNA: TGTGCCAGCAGAGCCTCAGGAAGCGATACGCAGTATTTT
CDR3: CASRASGSDTQYF

D: NA
V: TRBV29-1
size: NA
length: 16
J: TRBJ2-6
DNA: TGCAGCGTTGAACCCCCGGAGAGCTCTGGGGCCAACGTCCTGACTTTC
CDR3: CSVEPPESSGANVLTF

D: TRBD1
V: TRBV7-9
size: NA
length: 15
J: TRBJ1-6
DNA: TGTGCCAGCAGCCATCGGGACAGTAAAGGCTCACCCCTCCACTTT
CDR3: CASSHRDSKGSPLHF

D: NA
V: TRBV6-7
size: NA
length: 16
J: TRBJ1-5
DNA: TGTGCCAGCAGTTCTCCATCGGTGCTCGTTGATCAGCCCCAGCATTTT
CDR3: CASSSPSVLVDQPQHF

D: TRBD1
V: TRBV4-1
size: NA
length: 15
J: TRBJ1-2
DNA: TGCGCCAGCAGCCACACTCAGGGGGATAACTATGGCTACACCTTC
CDR3: CASSHTQGDNYGYTF

D: NA
V: TRBV5-4
size: NA
length: 15
J: TRBJ1-2
DNA: TGTGCCAGCAGCTTGGATCCGGGGTCTAACTATGGCTACACCTTC
CDR3: CASSLDPGSNYGYTF

D: TRBD2
V: TRBV4-2
size: NA
length: 16
J: TRBJ2-7
DNA: TGTGCCAGCAGCCAGGGACTAGCGGGTTTCCTCTACGAGCAGTACTTC
CDR3: CASSQGLAGFLYEQYF